This TCR beta chain was captured in a study of blood T cell repertoires in COVID-19. V dropped 0 bases and J dropped 11 bases, with 19 bases sitting between them. Germline loops: CDR1 MNHEY, CDR2 SVGEGT. This CDR3 is 15 amino acids long. Sequencing was performed with immunoSEQ multiplex PCR; in TCRdb, only in-frame clones are kept and a portion is missing. The table shows around 100,000 clones, with around 88% occurring only once. The sequence derives from a human donor in a cohort sampled during active COVID-19. The V call is TRBV6-2 or TRBV6-3, the J call TRBJ1-1; possibly TRBD1 for D (5 bases). The sequenced sample consisted of peripheral blood. The CDR3 is CASSYSSGTPRRAFF. The CDR3 region has the DNA TGTGCCAGCAGTTACTCTAGCGGGACCCCTAGGCGGGCTTTCTTT.